This T cell receptor beta chain was identified during a study of T cells of healthy individuals. Via MiXCR, TCRdb re-called the 5' RACE reads, giving one row per CDR3 protein. The data show 60,000 to 75,000 distinct CDR3 sequences, with about 16% seen just once and 4% to 5% held by the top ten. This clonotype showed up just a few times. Per the germline V gene, CDR1 is SEHNR and CDR2 is FQNEAQ (reference sequence). The CDR3 is 16 amino acids. Trimming left V 3 bases short and J 2 bases short, with 11 bases between. The clonotype was recovered from a human donor in good health. V is TRBV7-9 and J is TRBJ1-6; D is perhaps TRBD1 (5 bases). DNA of the CDR3: TGTGCCAGCAGCTTTTTTACAGGAGCCTATAATTCACCCCTCCACTTT. Its translation: CASSFFTGAYNSPLHF.